The entry below gives a single TCR beta chain sequence along with its context. Which antigen it targets is not known. Base quality data are lacking; no much larger clone is found one base away. The data derive from a study of cytomegalovirus exposure and HLA in healthy donors (dated by TCRdb to about 2017). Broadly, across the study: An earlier analysis of 550 to 700 of the donors reported approximately 270 Gb of sequence data and some 100 million unique TCR beta sequences from about 179 million T cells. An early release that covered about 600 HLA-typed donors contained approximately 300 gigabases of sequencing data and 75 million to 100 million unique TCR sequences. Among the roughly 400 genotyped donors, about 83% belonged to the genetic ancestry cluster associated with self-reported Caucasian donors. The study was designed to test whether signatures of past pathogen exposure could be identified by cataloging public T cell receptors. The study profiled the T cell repertoires of some 610 subjects by immunosequencing and related them to cytomegalovirus serostatus. Besides the first cohort of more than 650 subjects, a separate validation cohort made up of 120 different subjects was used. To predict cytomegalovirus infection status, the study brought together high-throughput TCR immunosequencing, statistical association of individual TCRs with disease status, and machine learning. A later analysis re-examined previously published TCR beta repertoires from roughly 650 donors and added high-resolution HLA genotyping to investigate patterns of TCR occurrence. In the later analysis, no new phenotypic data were used to find candidate immune exposures; instead, reliance was placed on TCR beta sequences and their occurrence across donors. An earlier analysis of approximately 640 of the donors applied high-throughput TCR beta sequencing to assess whether each TCR beta V gene segment acted as functional or pseudogenic. Alongside the repertoire data, information on donor age, sex, ethnicity and CMV serostatus was compiled. A later genetic analysis used genome-wide SNP genotypes for about 65% of the roughly 700 donors, treating that subset as a discovery cohort. Every repertoire in the discovery cohort had been generated on one and the same sequencing platform. HLA typing covered class I and class II loci at four-digit resolution. Typing coverage differed by locus: A, B, C, DRB1 and DQB1 were typed in roughly 620-640 donors, DQA1 in roughly 500, DPA1 in 600 to 610, and DPB1 in approximately 450. Roughly five DR-DQ haplotypes were handled as single units for association and clustering, since linkage in the cohort was strong. On average, 235,054 unique TCR beta nucleotide sequences were sequenced per donor among fewer than 500 genotyped donors of the cohort, with roughly 18% of those sequences being non-productive. Beyond this particular receptor, the publication reports: CMV serostatus was the only immune exposure information available for the cohort. Correlated functional status among segregating V segments might be attributable to linkage disequilibrium, but an unknown experimental factor could not be ruled out. Sequencing depth was assumed to be roughly uniform across donors in the presence/absence analyses, though that assumption may not hold. At a false discovery rate of 0.05, a later analysis linked approximately 18,000 TCR beta sequences to specific HLA alleles. A later analysis found that most CMV-associated TCR beta chains appeared HLA-restricted, with HLA associations seemingly driven largely by CMV exposure. The 87-base-pair reads could not distinguish some IMGT-functional V segments, including TRBV6-2 and TRBV6-3, so those segments were excluded. A few of the identified cytomegalovirus-associated TCR beta chains were confirmed in vitro to be specific for cytomegalovirus antigens. In a later analysis, HLA-associated TCR beta chains were found to be more clonally expanded and to have lower generation probabilities than equally common non-associated chains. The authors suggested that the approach could potentially be generalized to other disease states and immunological phenotypes. A later genetic analysis associated a missense DCLRE1C variant with V-gene and J-gene trimming of TCR beta chains, and an independent cohort replicated the association. Assigning TCR associations to individual alleles was difficult when HLA alleles, especially DR and DQ, strongly co-occurred. In a later analysis, several top co-occurrence clusters were reported to appear linked to parvovirus B19, influenza, CMV and Epstein-Barr virus. Most TCR sequences were observed very rarely across donors, whereas some public TCRs were present in many individuals. Compared with the approximately 720-donor mean, donors in an Asian-associated ancestry cluster had fewer N-insertions in productive TCRs, according to a later genetic analysis. A group of highly shared sequence variants was considered likely to be a technical artifact of the sequencing pipeline. HLA typing was unavailable for some donors at each locus, so association tests used only the typed subset. Only TCR beta chains were sequenced in this cohort, and the absence of alpha or paired-chain data limited detectable features. In an earlier analysis of 587 of the donors, most TCR beta V segments appeared in productive rearrangements about 90% or about 30% of the time, broadly matching IMGT annotations. A total of 150 or so TCR beta chains were listed by the study as associated with cytomegalovirus. Cytomegalovirus status was reported to be diagnosed by the classifier with high specificity and sensitivity in both the original and validation cohorts. Because counts were too low, approximately 18 rarely observed V segments, including chromosome 9 orphons, were excluded from the earlier analysis of roughly 580 of the donors. A further reported finding was that TCR beta sequences accurately predicted the HLA-A and HLA-B alleles for most subjects in the first cohort. A later analysis found that TCR association rates varied across HLA loci, with DRB1 alleles showing the most associated TCRs and HLA-C alleles the fewest.

The cohort consisted of more than 650 healthy bone marrow donors. All cohort members were sampled while nominally healthy, although unrecorded immune exposures were likely present. The donor tested CMV seronegative and was one of the 352 seronegative cohort members. Every donor gave a peripheral blood sample, and the peripheral blood mononuclear cells from that sample were used for TCR beta sequencing. The Qiagen DNeasy Blood Extraction Kit was used to extract genomic DNA from the blood cell samples. CDR1 GTSNPN and CDR2 SVGIG are derived from the germline V gene (reference sequence). The CDR3 runs 14 residues from the cysteine to the phenylalanine. The CDR3 DNA has 42 bases and is translated from base 1. Clipping removes 1 base from V and 4 bases from J, with 5 as the unmatched junction base count. Libraries were prepared through the immunoSEQ multiplex PCR assay. A mixture of 60 forward primers for TCR Vbeta segments and 13 reverse primers for TCR Jbeta segments was used in the multiplex PCR. The CDR3 region of rearranged TCR beta genes was amplified from genomic DNA with a multiplex PCR assay. Amplified TCR beta libraries were sequenced as 87-base-pair reads on the Illumina HiSeq System. In the source study's methods: In a later analysis, tens of millions of unique TCR beta chains were counted across the roughly 610 repertoires, and about 10 million of these chains were shared by at least two donors. Raw reads were error-corrected and collapsed into unique sequences by a nearest-neighbor algorithm in which closely related sequences were merged to remove PCR and sequencing errors. CDR3 sequences were aligned to IMGT reference sequences to assign V, D and J gene segments. For a sequence to be retained, a match of at least six nucleotides was required to both a V gene segment and a J gene segment. A rearrangement was called productive if the CDR3 had no stop codons and remained in frame with V and J, and every other rearrangement was called non-productive. Following IMGT convention, CDR3 was defined as the stretch from the second conserved V-encoded cysteine to the conserved J-encoded phenylalanine. Sequences without an unambiguous match to a single V gene segment were excluded from the earlier analysis of several hundred of the donors. In an earlier analysis of almost 600 of the donors, a V segment was called functional when productive rearrangements were above 56.7%, and segregating when the standard deviation between donors exceeded 5%. A statistical classification framework was built for diagnosing cytomegalovirus status from the catalog of TCR beta chain sequences. In a later analysis, TCR nucleotide sequences were compared against IMGT/GENE-DB human TR gene sequences so that V and J genes could be assigned. The TCRdist pipeline was used in a later analysis to assign CDR3 sequences and most-parsimonious VDJ recombination scenarios. A later analysis defined each TCR beta chain by its CDR3 amino acid sequence plus V-gene family, and excluded reads lacking a unique V-gene family. In a later analysis, several hundred highly shared, low-generation-probability nucleotide sequences were removed to address suspected cross-contamination and a sequencing artifact. In a later analysis, a clonal expansion index for each public chain was calculated from normalized within-repertoire ranks of inferred template counts. A later analysis computed generation probabilities with a VDJ recombination model fitted to out-of-frame rearrangements, and checked the results against IGoR. In a later analysis, TCR-TCR, TCR-HLA and TCR-CMV co-occurrence was scored with hypergeometric tests, and a repertoire-size bias correction was applied to TCR pairs. To estimate false discovery rates, a later analysis permuted the HLA or CMV assignments 20 times. In a later analysis, co-occurring TCRs were grouped with DBSCAN, and TCRdist sequence similarity was added when clustering was performed within HLA-allele-positive subsets. For co-occurrence clustering, repertoires with fewer than 30,000 or more than 120,000 public chains were excluded, along with four or five repertoires with anomalous nucleotide sharing. In its TCRdb copy, this immuneACCESS table keeps in-frame sequences only and misses some clones. Where compared with another copy, unresolved V genes explain less than half of these, and the others have no known cause. D and trimming were read from the DNA, whereas the V and J calls and clone size are those reported in that table. The table for this sample lists approximately 150,000 clones; around 75% of them were counted only once. In total, the top ten clones hold 3% to 3.5% of the sample.

The V and J segments used are TRBV30 and TRBJ1-1, and 8 junctional nucleotides match TRBD1. Sequencing was carried out using PBMCs. The clonotype comes from a male donor in good health and CMV-seronegative. The DNA sequence is TGTGCCTGGAGTGCAGGGGGCTGGGGCACTGAAGCTTTCTTT. This is translated as CAWSAGGWGTEAFF.